This TCR beta chain was captured in a study of metastatic and nonmetastatic thyroid tumors. Study-wide background: It was across blood and tumor or nodule tissue from malignant and benign thyroid patients that repertoires were compared.

Original methodology: In papillary thyroid cancer, a distant-metastasis classifier was built using CDR3 differences across clinicopathological groups. TCRdb re-processed the PCR reads through MiXCR. These V and J calls originate from TCRdb's pipeline instead of the authors' own analysis. Among 30,000 to 35,000 clones listed, approximately 16% were seen once. Whole-study findings and limits: Significantly higher TCR beta diversity was reportedly seen in malignant thyroid tumors than benign nodules, in blood and tumor.

Not a single patient had been given any form of treatment at any point before undergoing thyroid surgery. From germline, CDR1 is SGHNT and CDR2 YYREEE (reference sequence). V was clipped by 0 bases and J by 0 bases, with 13 bases between them. This CDR3 spans 17 amino acids. This clone was observed at least ten times. The antigen is unknown. The chain recombines TRBV5-4 with TRBJ1-3; D not certain. The sequenced sample was blood. This receptor was taken from a male donor with papillary thyroid cancer or a benign thyroid nodule (not recorded which). Some clones in this sample may be carry-over from other donors' samples. CDR3 residues: CASSLAIGHLSGNTIYF. DNA for the CDR3: TGTGCCAGCAGCTTGGCCATTGGGCACCTCTCTGGAAACACCATATATTTT.